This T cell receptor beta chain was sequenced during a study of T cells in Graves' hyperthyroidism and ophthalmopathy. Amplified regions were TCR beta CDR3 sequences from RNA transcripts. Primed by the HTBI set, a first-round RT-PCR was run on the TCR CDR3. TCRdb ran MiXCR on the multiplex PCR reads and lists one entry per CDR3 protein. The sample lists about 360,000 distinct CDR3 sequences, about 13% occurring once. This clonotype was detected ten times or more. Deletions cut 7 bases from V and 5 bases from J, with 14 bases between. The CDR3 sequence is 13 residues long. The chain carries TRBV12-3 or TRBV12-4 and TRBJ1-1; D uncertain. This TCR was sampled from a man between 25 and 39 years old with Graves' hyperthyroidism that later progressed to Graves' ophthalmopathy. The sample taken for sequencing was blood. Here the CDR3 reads CASTSRLGTEAFF. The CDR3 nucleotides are TGTGCCAGCACCTCCAGGCTGGGGACTGAAGCTTTCTTT.